This is a list of T cell receptor beta chains from one sample in a study of metastatic and nonmetastatic thyroid tumors. TCRdb re-called clones via MiXCR from the PCR reads. The data hold some 36,000 clones, with 17% observed a single time. Sequencing was carried out using blood. The receptor set was obtained from a male donor with papillary thyroid cancer or a benign thyroid nodule (not recorded which). Some clones in this sample may be carry-over from other donors' samples. Each CDR3 is given with its conserved first and last residue. D genes are given only for firm matches. The listing skips clone size in some rows; elsewhere it reads once, few, many or a size class.

>few|TRBJ1-2|TRBV6-1|NA
CATSVGYCYTF
TGCGCGACCTCTGTGGGCTATTGCTACACCTTC
>many|TRBJ1-3|TRBV5-1|NA
CASSLGTGTLGNTIYF
TGCGCCAGCAGCTTGGGGACCGGGACTCTTGGAAACACCATATATTTT
>many|TRBJ2-5|TRBV7-9|TRBD2
CASSFQGLGGETQYF
TGTGCCAGCAGCTTTCAGGGACTAGGCGGAGAGACCCAGTACTTC
>many|TRBJ2-5|TRBV18|NA
CASSPEAQETQYF
TGTGCCAGCTCACCAGAGGCACAAGAGACCCAGTACTTC
>NA|TRBJ1-2|TRBV20-1|NA
CSAIEDYGYTF
TGCAGTGCTATTGAGGACTATGGCTACACCTTC
>NA|TRBJ2-1|TRBV20-1|NA
CSAPAGGVSYNEQFF
TGCAGTGCCCCTGCGGGCGGGGTCTCCTACAATGAGCAGTTCTTC
>many|TRBJ1-5|TRBV7-9|NA
CASSPPNQPQHF
TGTGCCAGCAGCCCCCCAAATCAGCCCCAGCATTTT
>NA|TRBJ1-5|TRBV6-1|NA
CASSGQGDQPQHF
TGTGCCAGCAGCGGGCAGGGAGATCAGCCCCAGCATTTT
>many|TRBJ1-5|TRBV6-5|NA
CASSWIIEDTGTRLDQPQHF
TGTGCCAGCAGTTGGATAATAGAGGACACAGGGACCCGTCTTGATCAGCCCCAGCATTTT
>many|TRBJ1-2|TRBV20-1|NA
CSARVMGGTDNYGYTF
TGCAGTGCTAGAGTGATGGGGGGTACGGATAACTATGGCTACACCTTC
>few|TRBJ2-5|TRBV28|TRBD2
CASSLLAGQETQYF
TGTGCCAGCAGTCTCTTAGCGGGACAAGAGACGCAGTACTTC
>many|TRBJ2-3|TRBV5-6|TRBD2
CASNYQGLAGHTDTQYF
TGTGCCAGCAACTATCAGGGACTAGCGGGGCACACAGATACGCAGTATTTT
>NA|TRBJ1-2|TRBV20-1|NA
CSARYWGHGLNYGYTF
TGCAGTGCTAGATACTGGGGACATGGGCTCAACTATGGCTACACCTTC
>few|TRBJ2-7|TRBV15|NA
CATSREGYEQYF
TGTGCCACCAGCAGAGAGGGCTACGAGCAGTACTTC
>NA|TRBJ2-7|TRBV20-1|TRBD2
CSARAGQGTSGSKEQYF
TGCAGTGCTCGGGCGGGACAGGGGACTAGCGGGAGTAAAGAGCAGTACTTC
>many|TRBJ1-4|TRBV28|NA
CASSWQEEKLFF
TGTGCCAGCAGTTGGCAGGAAGAAAAACTGTTTTTT
>NA|TRBJ1-4|TRBV5-6|NA
CASSSQPNEKPFF
TGTGCCAGCAGCAGTCAGCCTAATGAAAAACCGTTTTTT